A single sample gave rise to the 29 T cell receptor beta chains below, sequenced in a study of blood T cell repertoires in COVID-19. Sequencing was performed with immunoSEQ multiplex PCR; in TCRdb, only in-frame clones are kept and a portion is missing. This table has roughly 97,000 clones, around 86% appearing once. The sequencing input was peripheral blood. These receptor sequences come from a man aged 45-60 years with acute or convalescent COVID-19.

This sequence joins TRBV30 and TRBJ2-1; TRBD1 might be the D (7 bases). Germline V gene lookup returns CDR1 GTSNPN and CDR2 SVGIG (reference sequence). Trimming removed 5 bases at V and 5 bases at J, with 22 bases between. This CDR3 spans 16 amino acids. CDR3: CAWGGNTGAPHNEQFF. The CDR3 nucleotides read TGTGCCTGGGGGGGGAATACAGGGGCCCCTCACAATGAGCAGTTCTTC.

This clone was seen a few times. V is TRBV30 and J is TRBJ1-5; 10 bases fit TRBD1. Germline V lookup: CDR1 GTSNPN, CDR2 SVGIG (reference sequence). V lost 6 bases and J lost 3; bases outside the gene matches: 5. This CDR3 has 14 amino acids. CDR3 sequence reads: CACGTGALNQPQHF. The CDR3 DNA reads TGTGCCTGCGGGACAGGGGCCCTCAATCAGCCCCAGCATTTT.

The chain links TRBV4-1 to TRBJ1-2; D is unresolved. Trimming left V 1 base short and J 0 bases short, with 9 bases between. The length of the CDR3 is 15 residues. CDR1 MGHRA and CDR2 YSYEKL come from the germline V gene. The CDR3 region is CASSQATATNYGYTF. For the CDR3, the DNA is TGCGCCAGCAGCCAAGCCACAGCTACTAACTATGGCTACACCTTC.

V gene TRBV12-5 combines with J gene TRBJ2-2; 9 bases are a match to TRBD1. Germline CDR1 reads LGHNT; CDR2 reads FRNRAP. The junction had 10 bases not matched to a gene; V was cut back by 9 bases and J by 2 bases. CDR3 length: 16 residues. The CDR3 region is CASTVPQGANTGELFF. The CDR3 DNA reads as TGTGCTAGCACTGTACCACAGGGGGCCAACACCGGGGAGCTGTTTTTT.

This rearrangement joins TRBV28 to TRBJ1-2, with 9 bases aligning to TRBD1. The CDR3 length is 15 residues. Germline CDR1 reads MDHEN; CDR2 reads SYDVKM. The ends lost 1 base at V and 7 bases at J; junction bases unmatched: 7. CDR3 nucleotides: TGTGCCAGCAGTTTATTTCACAGGGGGCAAGGTGGCTACACCTTC. The encoded protein is CASSLFHRGQGGYTF.

This clone turned up a few times. Other DNA sequences in this sample translate to the same CDR3. The rearrangement uses TRBV12-3 or TRBV12-4 and TRBJ2-2; D possibly corresponds to TRBD1 (5 bases). The CDR3 contains 12 residues. V lost 4 bases and J lost 6, with 6 bases in between. CDR3 nucleotide sequence: TGTGCCAGCAGTTCCAGGGCCGGGGAGCTGTTTTTT. Translating gives CASSSRAGELFF.

This chain links TRBV10-3 with TRBJ2-6; D uncertain. The germline gives CDR1 ENHRY, CDR2 SYGVKD. V shed 3 bases and J shed 3 bases, with 6 bases lying between them. The CDR3 consists of 14 residues. CDR3 protein: CAISDSVGANVLTF. The DNA for the CDR3 is TGTGCCATCAGTGACAGTGTTGGGGCCAACGTCCTGACTTTC.

The chain has TRBV5-5 and TRBJ1-2; no clear D. The germline CDR1 and CDR2 sequences are SGHKS and YYEKEE (reference sequence). This CDR3 spans 13 amino acids. Trimming cost V 0 bases and J 8 bases, with 11 bases left between them. The CDR3 sequence: CASSLEPPGGYTF. The CDR3 DNA sequence: TGTGCCAGCAGCTTGGAACCCCCAGGAGGCTACACCTTC.

This clone was seen once. This sequence joins TRBV28 and TRBJ1-5, with D maybe TRBD1 (5 bases). CDR3 length: 16 residues. Germline V CDR1 and CDR2: MDHEN, SYDVKM. With 9 bases removed from V and 0 bases from J, the gap between germline ends came to 18 bases. The CDR3 coding sequence is TGTGCCAGTGCGAGGGGAGGGCTCTATAGCAATCAGCCCCAGCATTTT. This encodes CASARGGLYSNQPQHF.

This clone was counted between two and nine times. The chain recombines TRBV7-2 with TRBJ2-1, with 10 bases aligning to TRBD2. CDR3 length: 19 amino acids. Unmatched junction bases numbered 12, after V lost 1 base and J lost 3 bases. CDR1 is SGHTA, CDR2 FQGNSA, per germline. CDR3 nucleotide sequence: TGTGCCAGCAGCTTAGACCAGCGGGAGGGCCTTTTCGGCTACAATGAGCAGTTCTTC. Protein sequence: CASSLDQREGLFGYNEQFF. Filled out from reference TRBV7-2 and TRBJ2-1, the complete variable domain reads GAGVSQSPSNKVTEKGKDVELRCDPISGHTALYWYRQSLGQGLEFLIYFQGNSAPDKSGLPSDRFSAERTGGSVSTLTIQRTQQEDSAVYLCASSLDQREGLFGYNEQFFGPGTRLTVL.

V and J are TRBV7-2 and TRBJ1-6; TRBD1 matches 8 bases. The CDR3 totals 13 residues. The trim removed 5 bases at V and 9 bases at J, leaving 3 bases unmatched. The germline V gene has CDR1 SGHTA and CDR2 FQGNSA. CDR3 DNA: TGTGCCAGCAGCCCAGGACAGGGTTCACCCCTCCACTTT. The encoded protein is CASSPGQGSPLHF.

The chain has TRBV24-1 and TRBJ1-4, with D maybe TRBD1 (6 bases). V was shortened by 7 bases and J by 0 bases, with 14 bases between the two germline ends. The CDR3 is 16 residues long. From germline, CDR1 is KGHDR and CDR2 SFDVKD. CDR3 in amino acids: CATRADRSATNEKLFF. DNA for the CDR3: TGTGCCACCAGAGCAGACAGGAGCGCAACTAATGAAAAACTGTTTTTT.

This clone was counted a few times. The chain joins TRBV28 to TRBJ2-2; D gene unclear. Germline V gene lookup returns CDR1 MDHEN and CDR2 SYDVKM. The CDR3 covers 14 residues. The V end was cut by 4 bases, the J end by 4 bases, with 10 bases between. Here the CDR3 reads CASSYMELTGELFF. The CDR3 nucleotides are TGTGCCAGCAGTTACATGGAGCTCACCGGGGAGCTGTTTTTT.

V usage is TRBV25-1 and J usage is TRBJ2-3; D is possibly TRBD1 (6 bases). V was clipped by 2 bases and J by 4 bases, with 13 bases between them. Germline CDR1 MGHDK, CDR2 SYGVNS. The CDR3 covers 15 residues. CDR3 DNA: TGTGCCAGCAGTGAACACTGGACAGCCTCAGATACGCAGTATTTT. Protein product: CASSEHWTASDTQYF.

The chain links TRBV2 to TRBJ2-1; TRBD2 matches 10 bases. The germline CDR1 and CDR2 sequences are SNHLY and FYNNEI. The J segment lost 0 bases and the V segment lost 4 bases, leaving 3 bases of the junction unmatched. The CDR3 length is 16 residues. The CDR3 spells CASSGASGSSYNEQFF. The CDR3 bases are TGTGCCAGCAGTGGTGCTAGCGGGAGCTCCTACAATGAGCAGTTCTTC.

V and J are TRBV29-1 and TRBJ2-1, with 11 nucleotides matching TRBD2. CDR3 length: 15 amino acids. Trimming cost V 2 bases and J 6 bases; bases outside gene matches: 6. CDR1 and CDR2 from the germline V gene are SQVTM and ANQGSEA. This CDR3 is CSVEMDSGRANEQFF. CDR3 sequence (DNA): TGCAGCGTTGAAATGGATAGCGGGAGGGCCAATGAGCAGTTCTTC.

The rearrangement uses TRBV11-3 and TRBJ1-4; 7 nucleotides align to TRBD1. In germline, CDR1 is SGHNT, CDR2 YENEEA. CDR3 length: 15 amino acids. Losses at the gene ends were 5 bases for V and 7 bases for J; bases not matched to a gene: 10. CDR3 loop: CASSPRQGRSEKLFF. CDR3 bases: TGTGCCAGCAGCCCAAGACAGGGCAGGAGTGAAAAACTGTTTTTT. The full variable domain, rest sourced from reference TRBV11-3 and TRBJ1-4, is EAGVVQSPRYKIIEKKQPVAFWCNPISGHNTLYWYLQNLGQGPELLIRYENEEAVDDSQLPKDRFSAERLKGVDSTLKIQPAELGDSAVYLCASSPRQGRSEKLFFGSGTQLSVL.

The chain combines TRBV30 with TRBJ2-2; no clear D gene. CDR1 is GTSNPN, CDR2 SVGIG, per germline (reference sequence). The CDR3 length is 13 residues. V was clipped by 0 bases and J by 6 bases, with 8 bases between them. The CDR3 DNA reads as TGTGCCTGGAGTGTAGGAGAAGCCGGGGAGCTGTTTTTT. This codes for CAWSVGEAGELFF.

The chain is built from TRBV24-1 and TRBJ2-3; TRBD2 agrees at 13 bases. The CDR3 runs 17 residues. Trimming took 3 bases from V and 7 from J; bases not matched to a gene: 9. Germline-derived CDR1 and CDR2 are KGHDR and SFDVKD. CDR3 protein: CATSDKGGLAGTYTQYF. CDR3 nucleotide sequence: TGTGCCACCAGTGATAAGGGGGGACTAGCGGGAACCTATACGCAGTATTTT.

The chain employs TRBV12-3 or TRBV12-4 and TRBJ2-1, with D possibly being TRBD2 (6 bases). The CDR3 has 13 amino acids. Trimming removed 10 bases at V and 2 bases at J, with 12 bases between. CDR3 sequence: CATRLDAYNEQFF. In DNA form, the CDR3 reads TGTGCCACAAGACTAGATGCCTACAATGAGCAGTTCTTC.

This chain joins TRBV6-5 and TRBJ1-1; 7 nucleotides line up with TRBD1. CDR1 is MNHEY, CDR2 SVGAGI, per germline. This CDR3 is built from 16 residues. Trimming took 4 bases from V and 4 from J; bases not matched to a gene: 12. This CDR3 reads CASSSTGWVGGTEAFF. The CDR3 DNA reads TGTGCCAGCAGTTCGACAGGGTGGGTTGGCGGCACTGAAGCTTTCTTT.

The rearrangement links TRBV6-6 to TRBJ2-7; 12 bases map to TRBD1. The V and J ends lost 10 bases and 6 bases, in that order; junction bases with no gene match: 4. The CDR3 has 12 amino acids. Per the germline V gene, CDR1 is MNHNY and CDR2 is SVGAGI (reference sequence). CDR3 DNA sequence: TGTGCCACGGGACAGGGGGCTGGCGAGCAGTACTTC. Residues: CATGQGAGEQYF.

In this sample, this clone turned up once. The chain links TRBV12-3 or TRBV12-4 to TRBJ1-2, with D possibly being TRBD1 (6 bases). This CDR3 spans 12 amino acids. The germline V and J ends were trimmed by 2 bases and 14 bases, with 15 bases remaining between them. The CDR3 sequence is CASSLRAGEGTF. In DNA form, the CDR3 reads TGTGCCAGCAGTTTAAGGGCAGGGGAGGGAACCTTC.

CDR3 region: CATSREGDKYEQYF. In DNA form, the CDR3 reads TGTGCCACCAGCAGAGAGGGGGACAAGTACGAGCAGTACTTC. J is TRBJ2-7 and V is TRBV15, with D perhaps TRBD1 (6 bases). Trimming removed 0 bases at V and 4 bases at J, with 10 bases between. Germline V CDR1 and CDR2: LNHNV, YYDKDF (reference sequence). The CDR3 contains 14 residues. The whole variable domain, filled in from reference TRBV15 and TRBJ2-7, reads DAMVIQNPRYQVTQFGKPVTLSCSQTLNHNVMYWYQQKSSQAPKLLFHYYDKDFNNEADTPDNFQSRRPNTSFCFLDIRSPGLGDTAMYLCATSREGDKYEQYFGPGTRLTVT.

The chain is built from TRBV11-3 and TRBJ2-7, with 13 nucleotides matching TRBD2. The germline V gene has CDR1 SGHNT and CDR2 YENEEA. The CDR3 spans 15 residues. V lost 4 bases and J lost 3; bases outside the gene matches: 3. This CDR3 is CASSSGLAGIYEQYF. The CDR3 DNA sequence: TGTGCCAGCAGCTCGGGACTAGCGGGAATCTACGAGCAGTACTTC.

This rearrangement joins TRBV29-1 to TRBJ1-1; 8 bases align to TRBD1. J gave up 8 bases and V 4 bases, and 6 bases lay outside the gene matches. Germline CDR1 SQVTM, CDR2 ANQGSEA. The CDR3 is 12 amino acids. The CDR3 nucleotides read TGCAGCGTTGTGTGGACAGGGCGAGAAGCTTTCTTT. It encodes CSVVWTGREAFF.

The V call is TRBV12-3 or TRBV12-4, the J call TRBJ1-2; D perhaps matches TRBD1 (6 bases). V was trimmed by 7 bases and J by 6 bases, leaving 12 bases between them. CDR3 size: 12 residues. CDR3: CASTFGQNGYTF. The CDR3 region has the DNA TGTGCCAGCACTTTTGGACAGAATGGCTACACCTTC.

The chain joins TRBV11-2 to TRBJ2-1; maybe TRBD1 (6 bases). CDR3 size: 14 residues. The V end lost 5 bases, the J end lost 7 bases, and 15 bases lay between the germline ends. Germline V gene lookup returns CDR1 SGHAT and CDR2 FQNNGV. CDR3 sequence: CASSTLQGRNEQFF. The CDR3 coding sequence is TGTGCCAGCAGCACACTACAGGGTAGGAATGAGCAGTTCTTC.

This chain joins TRBV5-6 and TRBJ1-6; TRBD1 matches 7 bases. The CDR3 contains 18 residues. J gave up 9 bases and V 2 bases, and 17 bases lay outside the gene matches. CDR1 and CDR2 from the germline V gene are SGHDT and YYEEEE. The CDR3 protein is CASSFFGQDRAGGSPLHF. The CDR3 nucleotides are TGTGCCAGCAGCTTCTTTGGACAGGACCGAGCCGGGGGTTCACCCCTCCACTTT. Variable domain in full (rest from reference TRBV5-6 and TRBJ1-6): DAGVTQSPTHLIKTRGQQVTLRCSPKSGHDTVSWYQQALGQGPQFIFQYYEEEERQRGNFPDRFSGHQFPNYSSELNVNALLLGDSALYLCASSFFGQDRAGGSPLHFGNGTRLTVT.